A selection of T cell receptor beta chains follows, all from one sample in a study of T cell responses to AZD1222 COVID-19 vaccine. Sequencing used immunoSEQ multiplex PCR; TCRdb keeps in-frame clones, though not all of them. The sample carries roughly 84,000 clones, roughly nine tenths recorded once. This specimen was peripheral blood, taken on day 0 of AZD1222 vaccination. The receptor set was obtained from an adult in good health. Each CDR3 is given with its conserved first and last residue.

TRBJ1-2,TRBV6-2/TRBV6-3,CASSYSWGGVYGYTF
TRBJ1-5,TRBV12-5,CASGSDRARPQHF
TRBJ1-1,TRBV7-3,CASSLNQGENTEAFF
TRBJ2-2,TRBV30,CALDRGNTGELFF
TRBJ1-2,TRBV27,CASTLNYGQGRRIGYTF
TRBJ2-7,TRBV3-1/TRBV3-2,CASSRVGGLGEQYF
TRBJ1-5,TRBV2,CASSETHASNQPQHF
TRBJ1-6,TRBV14,CASSGQYNSPLHF
TRBJ1-1,TRBV18,CATSRTEAFF
TRBJ2-7,TRBV7-2,CASSFVWRDRQYF
TRBJ1-6,TRBV9,CASSVEGQYNSPLHF
TRBJ2-3,TRBV5-1,CASSLSTSGASTDTQYF
TRBJ1-1,TRBV19,CATWDRWNTEAFF
TRBJ1-5,TRBV7-8,CASTLGAGPSNQPQHF
TRBJ1-1,TRBV12-3/TRBV12-4,CASSWGPKAFF
TRBJ2-3,TRBV4-3,CASSGQGSDTQYF
TRBJ1-2,TRBV5-1,CASSKSASDGYTF
TRBJ2-1,TRBV30,CALSSGRAREQFF
TRBJ2-4,TRBV27,CASSFTAGADIQYF
TRBJ2-1,TRBV25-1,CASETPGREQFF
TRBJ1-1,TRBV19,CASRENRAEAFF
TRBJ2-1,TRBV5-1,CASSYRTVSSSYNEQFF
TRBJ1-2,TRBV19,CASSMTGLDGYTF
TRBJ2-3,TRBV11-2,CASSRRREMADTQYF
TRBJ1-4,TRBV19,CASSTTGTGRGEKLFF
TRBJ1-1,TRBV9,CASSASTGANTEAFF
TRBJ2-1,TRBV7-2,CASSFSQTPGEQFF
TRBJ2-2,TRBV7-2,CASSLVTGELFF
TRBJ2-2,TRBV3-1/TRBV3-2,CASSRGSSHGELFF
TRBJ2-7,TRBV5-1,CASSRDSTYEQYF
TRBJ1-1,TRBV7-8,CASTSPENTMNTEAFF
TRBJ1-2,TRBV30,CAWSPGGFGYTF
TRBJ1-2,TRBV29-1,CSVLRTGNYGYTF
TRBJ1-4,TRBV5-8,CASSFHPGQGNEKLFF
TRBJ1-2,TRBV9,CASSKGGDYGYTF
TRBJ1-6,TRBV7-3,CASSSMPGNSPLHF
TRBJ2-5,TRBV3-1/TRBV3-2,CASSRNTVPQETQYF
TRBJ1-1,TRBV14,CASSQYLGEVNTEAFF
TRBJ2-1,TRBV7-3,CASSLKNPMTSGRAAEQFF
TRBJ1-2,TRBV7-9,CASSQQGVDGYTF
TRBJ1-5,TRBV2,CASRTGDLQPQHF
TRBJ1-5,TRBV30,CAWSEGLGQPQHF
TRBJ1-5,TRBV10-3,CAAQGYSNQPQHF
TRBJ2-5,TRBV5-4,CASSQDRAVSETQYF
TRBJ1-4,TRBV10-3,CAISETPPRDNEKLFF
TRBJ1-5,TRBV25-1,CASSADRGSGQPQHF
TRBJ1-5,TRBV12-3/TRBV12-4,CASSLKEQPQHF
TRBJ2-7,TRBV19,CASSTLSGLAYEQYF
TRBJ1-1,TRBV5-1,CASSRGQENTEAFF
TRBJ2-1,TRBV6-2/TRBV6-3,CASSFHLLAGLDEQFF
TRBJ1-1,TRBV19,CASSRTGNTEAFF
TRBJ1-2,TRBV6-2/TRBV6-3,CASSTGVPYGYTF